Listed below are T cell receptor beta chains from one sample, sequenced in a study. TCRdb passed the RT-PCR reads through MiXCR, listing each CDR3 protein once. The sample lists more than 600,000 distinct CDR3 sequences; around 14% were seen once. Sample: memory CD4+ T cells from blood. Receptors were obtained from a female donor in good health, serving as a healthy control. The CDR3 runs from the conserved cysteine through the conserved F or W. A D gene is named only where the DNA matches it firmly. The size of a clone is reported for some rows only, either as once, few or many, or as a class for expanded clones.

d_call: -; v_call: TRBV28; j_call: TRBJ2-7; clone_size: -; cdr3_nt: TGTGCCACCGGGAAAGGATACGAGCAGTACTTC; cdr3_aa: CATGKGYEQYF
d_call: TRBD2; v_call: TRBV9; j_call: TRBJ2-3; clone_size: -; cdr3_nt: TGTGCCAGCAGCGTAGATCTAGCGGGAGTCAGGGAAGATACGCAGTATTTT; cdr3_aa: CASSVDLAGVREDTQYF
d_call: TRBD1; v_call: TRBV2; j_call: TRBJ2-3; clone_size: -; cdr3_nt: TGTGCCAGCAACCAAGGACAGGAAACAGATACGCAGTATTTT; cdr3_aa: CASNQGQETDTQYF
d_call: -; v_call: TRBV20-1; j_call: TRBJ2-3; clone_size: -; cdr3_nt: TGCAGTTTAGGGGGAGGCGATACGCAGTATTTT; cdr3_aa: CSLGGGDTQYF
d_call: -; v_call: TRBV7-9; j_call: TRBJ2-1; clone_size: -; cdr3_nt: TGTGCCAGCAGCGTCCACAGGGCGGGCAATGAGCAGTTCTTC; cdr3_aa: CASSVHRAGNEQFF
d_call: -; v_call: TRBV20-1; j_call: TRBJ2-5; clone_size: few; cdr3_nt: TGCAGTGCTGGGGGAAGCGGTCTGGAGACCCAGTACTTC; cdr3_aa: CSAGGSGLETQYF
d_call: TRBD1; v_call: TRBV29-1; j_call: TRBJ1-2; clone_size: many; cdr3_nt: TGCAGCGCCCTGGGACAGGGACTCTATGGCTACACCTTC; cdr3_aa: CSALGQGLYGYTF
d_call: -; v_call: TRBV20-1; j_call: TRBJ2-1; clone_size: -; cdr3_nt: TGCAGTGCTACTACCGGGACTGACAATGAGCAGTTCTTC; cdr3_aa: CSATTGTDNEQFF
d_call: -; v_call: TRBV12-3/TRBV12-4; j_call: TRBJ1-1; clone_size: many; cdr3_nt: TGTGCCAGCAGTTTTCTACAGGGTGTAGGTGGTCTAGCTTTCTTT; cdr3_aa: CASSFLQGVGGLAFF
d_call: -; v_call: TRBV29-1; j_call: TRBJ2-6; clone_size: few; cdr3_nt: TGCAGCGTTGATCAGAGCTCTGGGGCCAACGTCCTGACTTTC; cdr3_aa: CSVDQSSGANVLTF
d_call: TRBD2; v_call: TRBV28; j_call: TRBJ2-3; clone_size: few; cdr3_nt: TGTGCCAGACTGAAGGGACTAGCGGAGAAGGCCTCTGGCACAGATACGCAGTATTTT; cdr3_aa: CARLKGLAEKASGTDTQYF
d_call: -; v_call: TRBV12-3/TRBV12-4; j_call: TRBJ2-7; clone_size: few; cdr3_nt: TGTGCCAGCACCAACGAGGTCTACGAGCAGTACTTC; cdr3_aa: CASTNEVYEQYF
d_call: -; v_call: TRBV7-3; j_call: TRBJ2-3; clone_size: many; cdr3_nt: TGTGCCAGCAGCGTTGGGACCTATAGCACAGATACGCAGTATTTT; cdr3_aa: CASSVGTYSTDTQYF
d_call: -; v_call: TRBV7-2; j_call: TRBJ2-1; clone_size: many; cdr3_nt: TGTGCCAGCAGCTTAGAGGACGGAAACTACAATGAGCAGTTCTTC; cdr3_aa: CASSLEDGNYNEQFF
d_call: -; v_call: TRBV7-2; j_call: TRBJ2-1; clone_size: -; cdr3_nt: TGTGCCAGCAGAGGGGAGCCCGGATTCAATGAGCAGTTCTTC; cdr3_aa: CASRGEPGFNEQFF
d_call: -; v_call: TRBV5-1; j_call: TRBJ2-1; clone_size: few; cdr3_nt: TGCGCCAGCGCGGTTGACAACCTTGGGAATGAGCAGTTCTTC; cdr3_aa: CASAVDNLGNEQFF
d_call: -; v_call: TRBV9; j_call: TRBJ1-3; clone_size: -; cdr3_nt: TGTGCCAGCAGCGTAGCCCCTTTGACAGCCTCTGGAAACACCATATATTTT; cdr3_aa: CASSVAPLTASGNTIYF
d_call: -; v_call: TRBV12-3/TRBV12-4; j_call: TRBJ1-1; clone_size: few; cdr3_nt: TGTGCCAGCAGATTAGCCCAGGGTGACACTGAAGCTTTCTTT; cdr3_aa: CASRLAQGDTEAFF
d_call: -; v_call: TRBV9; j_call: TRBJ1-5; clone_size: -; cdr3_nt: TGTGCCAGCAGCGTAGAAGGGGTGGATCAGCCCCAGCATTTT; cdr3_aa: CASSVEGVDQPQHF
d_call: -; v_call: TRBV6-5; j_call: TRBJ1-3; clone_size: -; cdr3_nt: TGTGCCAGCATCGGCTCTGGAAACACCATATATTTT; cdr3_aa: CASIGSGNTIYF
d_call: -; v_call: TRBV18; j_call: TRBJ2-2; clone_size: -; cdr3_nt: TGTGCCAGCTCACCGAGTCCCGGGGAGCTGTTTTTT; cdr3_aa: CASSPSPGELFF
d_call: TRBD1; v_call: TRBV29-1; j_call: TRBJ2-1; clone_size: few; cdr3_nt: TGCAGCGTTGTAGGGGGACAGGGTATGAATGAGCAGTTCTTC; cdr3_aa: CSVVGGQGMNEQFF
d_call: TRBD1; v_call: TRBV20-1; j_call: TRBJ2-7; clone_size: many; cdr3_nt: TGCAGTGCTATAAAGACAGGGGGCGCGATCTCCTACGAGCAGTACTTC; cdr3_aa: CSAIKTGGAISYEQYF
d_call: -; v_call: TRBV24-1; j_call: TRBJ1-5; clone_size: -; cdr3_nt: TGTGCCACCAGTGACAGGGGCTCTCAGCCCCAGCATTTT; cdr3_aa: CATSDRGSQPQHF
d_call: TRBD2; v_call: TRBV6-4; j_call: TRBJ2-1; clone_size: few; cdr3_nt: TGTGCCAGCAGTGCCCTTGGACTAGGCGATGAGCAGTTCTTC; cdr3_aa: CASSALGLGDEQFF
d_call: TRBD1; v_call: TRBV20-1; j_call: TRBJ1-1; clone_size: -; cdr3_nt: TGCAGTGCTACCTGGCAGGGGGGTATCACTGAAGCTTTCTTT; cdr3_aa: CSATWQGGITEAFF
d_call: TRBD1; v_call: TRBV27; j_call: TRBJ1-1; clone_size: -; cdr3_nt: TGTGCCAGCAGCCCCTTCGACAGGGACACTGAAGCTTTCTTT; cdr3_aa: CASSPFDRDTEAFF